This T cell receptor beta chain stems from a study of T cell responses to AZD1222 COVID-19 vaccine. Broader study findings: Of the AZD1222 recipients, only six or seven were seropositive at baseline.

The data were produced by immunoSEQ multiplex PCR, yet TCRdb's version contains in-frame clones alone and is incomplete. The top ten hold 45% of the sample, which has about 30,000 clones, 90% to 95% seen once. On this clone: Its antigen is unidentified.

Trimming took off 4 bases at V and 6 bases at J, with 19 bases between the two ends. CDR3 length: 15 amino acids. CDR1 is SGHRS and CDR2 is YFSETQ in the germline V gene. V usage is TRBV5-1 and J usage is TRBJ1-1; D possibly corresponds to TRBD1 (6 bases). The input for sequencing was peripheral blood, taken on day 0 of AZD1222 vaccination. This receptor was taken from an adult in good health. The CDR3 DNA reads TGCGCCAGCAGCCCGGTCGGGGGGCTGAGGGCTGAAGCTTTCTTT. Translated: CASSPVGGLRAEAFF. Based on the CDR3 plus reference TRBV5-1 and TRBJ1-1, the full variable domain is KAGVTQTPRYLIKTRGQQVTLSCSPISGHRSVSWYQQTPGQGLQFLFEYFSETQRNKGNFPGRFSGRQFSNSRSEMNVSTLELGDSALYLCASSPVGGLRAEAFFGQGTRLTVV.